A single sample is the source of the 20 T cell receptor beta chains below, sequenced in a study of blood T cell repertoires in COVID-19. Only in-frame clones appear in the TCRdb table, and some are missing; sequencing was by immunoSEQ multiplex PCR. The repertoire includes some 280,000 clones, about nine tenths of them detected once, and approximately 13% sits in the top ten. The sequenced sample was peripheral blood. The receptors here all came from a woman aged 60-75 years with acute or convalescent COVID-19.

The V and J genes are TRBV3-1 (or the pseudogene TRBV3-2) and TRBJ1-4; 7 bases agree with TRBD1. This CDR3 has 17 residues. V was clipped by 1 base and J by 10 bases; unmatched bases: 15. Germline V gene lookup returns CDR1 LGHDT and CDR2 YNNKEL (reference sequence). CDR3 sequence reads: CASSQASSTGEGGKLFF. The CDR3 DNA follows: TGTGCCAGCAGCCAAGCCTCCTCCACAGGGGAAGGTGGAAAACTGTTTTTT.

The rearrangement joins TRBV5-4 to TRBJ1-2, with 7 bases lining up with TRBD1. The CDR3 spans 14 residues. Per the germline V gene, CDR1 is SGHNT and CDR2 is YYREEE (reference sequence). Trimming at V came to 5 bases and at J to 6 bases, leaving 10 bases not matched to a gene. CDR3 sequence reads: CASRRQGEWDGYTF. CDR3 in DNA: TGTGCCAGCAGACGACAGGGAGAGTGGGATGGCTACACCTTC.

The chain couples TRBV5-5 to TRBJ2-2, with D perhaps TRBD1 (5 bases). Trimming shortened V by 2 bases and J by 1 base, and 9 bases separated the two germline ends. Per germline, CDR1 SGHKS and CDR2 YYEKEE (reference sequence). The CDR3 covers 15 residues. The chain's CDR3 is CASSFRARNTGELFF. Here the CDR3 DNA reads TGTGCCAGCAGCTTCAGGGCCCGGAACACCGGGGAGCTGTTTTTT. Full variable domain (remainder filled in from reference TRBV5-5 and TRBJ2-2): DAGVTQSPTHLIKTRGQQVTLRCSPISGHKSVSWYQQVLGQGPQFIFQYYEKEERGRGNFPDRFSARQFPNYSSELNVNALLLGDSALYLCASSFRARNTGELFFGEGSRLTVL.

This rearrangement joins TRBV6-5 to TRBJ1-6; D gene unclear. The CDR3 spans 12 residues. Trimming removed 5 bases at V and 9 bases at J, with 8 bases between. Germline CDR1 and CDR2: MNHEY and SVGAGI. The CDR3 nucleotides are TGTGCCAGCAGTCCCCCATCTTCACCCCTCCACTTT. Translated: CASSPPSSPLHF.

The gene calls are TRBV4-3 and TRBJ2-2; TRBD2 might be the D (6 bases). This CDR3 spans 17 amino acids. Germline V gene data show CDR1 as LGHNA and CDR2 as YSLEER. V was clipped by 0 bases and J by 1 base, with 12 bases between them. Here the CDR3 reads CASSQEASGLNTGELFF. CDR3 bases: TGCGCCAGCAGCCAAGAAGCGAGCGGGCTGAACACCGGGGAGCTGTTTTTT.

The rearrangement uses TRBV2 and TRBJ1-1, with TRBD1 as a possible D gene (5 bases). V was shortened by 7 bases and J by 6 bases, with 15 bases between the two germline ends. The V gene's germline CDR1 is SNHLY and CDR2 FYNNEI. The CDR3 is made up of 13 amino acids. CDR3: CASITPGFSEAFF. The CDR3 DNA reads TGTGCCAGCATTACTCCAGGGTTCTCTGAAGCTTTCTTT.

In this sample, this clone turned up a few times. The rearrangement links TRBV18 to TRBJ2-7; 7 nucleotides align to TRBD1. The V gene end was trimmed by 5 bases and the J gene end by 0 bases; junction bases not matched to a gene: 10. This CDR3 has 16 amino acids. Germline V gene sequence: CDR1 KGHSH, CDR2 LQKENI. CDR3 nucleotide sequence: TGTGCCAGCTCATCGGGACAGTCTCAAAGCTCCTACGAGCAGTACTTC. Translating gives CASSSGQSQSSYEQYF.

This chain connects TRBV6-1 to TRBJ2-7; D unclear. CDR3 length equals 12 residues. V was shortened by 7 bases and J by 6 bases, with 13 bases between the two germline ends. The V gene's germline CDR1 is MNHNS and CDR2 SASEGT. The CDR3 protein is CASTNGGGEQYF. CDR3 sequence (DNA): TGTGCCAGCACCAACGGTGGCGGCGAGCAGTACTTC.

The chain employs TRBV7-2 and TRBJ1-2; 9 bases match TRBD1. V trimming: 5 bases; J trimming: 6 bases; junction bases outside the gene matches: 7. Germline CDR1 SGHTA, CDR2 FQGNSA. The CDR3 covers 14 residues. CDR3 region: CASSVLQGADGYTF. CDR3 bases: TGTGCCAGCAGCGTCTTACAGGGGGCAGATGGCTACACCTTC.

The chain combines TRBV11-2 with TRBJ2-1; 8 bases are shared with TRBD2. Germline V CDR1 and CDR2: SGHAT, FQNNGV. This CDR3 spans 14 amino acids. Trimming cost V 1 base and J 6 bases; bases outside gene matches: 2. The CDR3 bases are TGTGCCAGCAGCTTAGGCGGACTAGCCAATGAGCAGTTCTTC. Encoded protein: CASSLGGLANEQFF.

The chain couples TRBV15 to TRBJ1-5, with D uncertain. V was trimmed by 0 bases and J by 2 bases, leaving 5 bases between them. The germline CDR1 and CDR2 sequences are LNHNV and YYDKDF (reference sequence). The CDR3 covers 14 residues. The CDR3 DNA reads as TGTGCCACCAGCAGAGAGGGAGGCAATCAGCCCCAGCATTTT. Translation gives CATSREGGNQPQHF.

This chain connects TRBV5-1 to TRBJ2-3; tentative D call: TRBD2 (6 bases). The ends were cut back, 5 bases at V and 1 base at J, with 14 bases in the middle. The germline CDR1 and CDR2 sequences are SGHRS and YFSETQ. The CDR3 runs to 15 residues. DNA for the CDR3: TGCGCCAGCAGTAGTTCCGGGAGCCGCACAGATACGCAGTATTTT. This codes for CASSSSGSRTDTQYF.

The gene calls are TRBV4-3 and TRBJ2-7; weak D call: TRBD1 (7 bases). The CDR3 has 16 residues. The germline V and J ends were trimmed by 0 bases and 4 bases, with 16 bases remaining between them. Germline V CDR1 and CDR2: LGHNA, YSLEER. The CDR3 DNA is TGCGCCAGCAGCCAAGATCTTGTACAGGGGAGGTACGAGCAGTACTTC. Protein product: CASSQDLVQGRYEQYF.

This CDR3 is CSAWDRDQPQHF. The CDR3 DNA is TGCAGCGCCTGGGACAGGGATCAGCCCCAGCATTTT. This chain uses TRBV29-1 with TRBJ1-5; 9 nucleotides line up with TRBD1. The CDR3 spans 12 residues. Germline CDR1 SQVTM, CDR2 ANQGSEA. V was pared by 7 bases and J by 5 bases, with 3 bases of the junction left unmatched.

The genes are TRBV24-1 and TRBJ1-2; tentative D call: TRBD1 (5 bases). The CDR3 has 13 residues. Germline-derived CDR1 and CDR2 are KGHDR and SFDVKD. Trimming took off 5 bases at V and 8 bases at J, with 14 bases between the two ends. This CDR3 is CATSAQGPGGYTF. For the CDR3, the DNA is TGTGCCACCAGTGCTCAGGGTCCTGGCGGCTACACCTTC.

This clone came up once. The chain joins TRBV4-3 to TRBJ2-2; TRBD2 aligns across 10 bases. V was clipped by 2 bases and J by 4 bases; unmatched bases: 7. The CDR3 consists of 17 residues. The germline V gene has CDR1 LGHNA and CDR2 YSLEER. The CDR3 reads CASSQRLAGEVTGELFF. CDR3 coding DNA: TGCGCCAGCAGCCAACGGCTAGCGGGAGAGGTCACCGGGGAGCTGTTTTTT.

With respect to this clone: Germline is not matched at one junction end, which may reflect a read error. CDR3 loop: CASSHSLADYTGELFF. As DNA, the CDR3 is TGTGCCAGCAGTCACTCATTAGCGGATTACACCGGGGAGCTGTTTTTT. The gene calls are TRBV6-6 and TRBJ2-2; a possible D gene is TRBD2 (6 bases). Germline V gene sequence: CDR1 MNHNY, CDR2 SVGAGI (reference sequence). The CDR3 consists of 16 residues.

The chain joins TRBV4-2 to TRBJ1-2; D perhaps matches TRBD1 (6 bases). Between the trimmed V and J ends, which lost 0 bases and 2 bases, there was a span of 10 bases. Germline CDR1 reads LGHNA; CDR2 reads YNFKEQ. There are 15 residues in the CDR3. The CDR3 DNA is TGTGCCAGCAGCCAAGATCCCAGGGGAAACTATGGCTACACCTTC. It encodes CASSQDPRGNYGYTF.

The chain's CDR3 is CASGTGLQPQHF. DNA for the CDR3: TGTGCTAGCGGGACAGGGTTGCAGCCCCAGCATTTT. The chain couples TRBV12-5 to TRBJ1-5; 9 nucleotides align to TRBD1. The CDR3 length is 12 residues. Germline V CDR1 and CDR2: LGHNT, FRNRAP. The junction had 4 bases not matched to a gene; V was cut back by 9 bases and J by 7 bases.

This clone was seen a single time. This chain joins TRBV30 and TRBJ1-6; TRBD1 is a possible D gene (6 bases). V dropped 1 base and J dropped 0 bases, with 13 bases sitting between them. CDR3 length: 17 residues. CDR1 GTSNPN and CDR2 SVGIG come from the germline V gene (reference sequence). DNA of the CDR3: TGTGCCTGGAGTGCAGGGGTGCTGATCTCCTATAATTCACCCCTCCACTTT. Protein sequence: CAWSAGVLISYNSPLHF.